Here is one TCR beta chain with its context. What it binds is unknown. The data derive from a study of CD8 T cells in ankylosing spondylitis. Study-wide results and caveats: Some of the motif variants had earlier been found in reactive arthritis patients' fluid and blood. One TCR beta motif, made up of under ten highly homologous variants, appeared characteristic of ankylosing spondylitis blood.

Making use of molecular barcodes, quantitative 5'-RACE generated TCR beta libraries. TCRdb reprocessed the 5' RACE reads via MiXCR and lists one record per CDR3 protein. The top ten hold roughly 0.51% of the sample, which has more than 650,000 distinct CDR3 sequences, around 11% seen once. The sequenced sample consisted of blood, either unsorted or a sorted T cell fraction (not recorded which). The sequence was obtained from a male donor with ankylosing spondylitis.

The CDR3 nucleotides are TGTGCCACCAGAATAGCGGGGGGCACAGATACGCAGTATTTT. It codes for CATRIAGGTDTQYF. This chain uses TRBV6-1 with TRBJ2-3; 9 bases are shared with TRBD2. Germline V gene lookup returns CDR1 MNHNS and CDR2 SASEGT. The CDR3 spans 14 residues. Trimming removed 10 bases from V and 1 base from J; junction bases left unmatched: 6.